Shown below are 23 T cell receptor beta chains from a single sample sequenced in a study of cytomegalovirus exposure and HLA in healthy donors. The protocol was immunoSEQ multiplex PCR, while the TCRdb copy is restricted to in-frame clones and leaves out a portion. There are 100,000 to 150,000 clones in the sample; under 90% occur only once, and 3% to 3.5% lies in the top ten. What was sequenced was PBMCs. These receptors all come from a young man in good health and CMV-seronegative.

The rearrangement uses TRBV6-5 and TRBJ1-1; a weak D match, TRBD1 (5 bases). Germline V gene data show CDR1 as MNHEY and CDR2 as SVGAGI. There are 13 residues in the CDR3. Trimming took 4 bases from V and 10 from J, leaving 16 bases between them. In nucleotides, the CDR3 is TGTGCCAGCAGTTCACCCTCAGGGTGGCGAGCTTTCTTT. It specifies CASSSPSGWRAFF.

This chain uses TRBV19 with TRBJ2-7; TRBD1 might be the D (6 bases). The germline gives CDR1 LNHDA, CDR2 SQIVND (reference sequence). This CDR3 region has 14 residues. V was cut by 3 bases and J by 1 base, with 10 bases left in between. The CDR3 DNA follows: TGTGCCAGTAGTATCGCAGGGGCATCCTACGAGCAGTACTTC. Residues: CASSIAGASYEQYF.

The gene calls are TRBV27 and TRBJ1-2, with a tentative D call TRBD1 (5 bases). The CDR3 covers 16 residues. Germline V gives CDR1 MNHEY, CDR2 SMNVEV (reference sequence). With 2 bases removed from V and 4 bases from J, the gap between germline ends came to 17 bases. CDR3 sequence reads: CASSLGSPQELYGYTF. The CDR3 bases are TGTGCCAGCAGTTTAGGCAGTCCACAGGAGCTCTATGGCTACACCTTC.

V is TRBV27 and J is TRBJ1-1; maybe TRBD1 (5 bases). The CDR3 runs 11 residues. CDR1 is MNHEY, CDR2 SMNVEV, per germline (reference sequence). V shed 3 bases and J shed 8 bases, with 7 bases lying between them. The CDR3 DNA sequence: TGTGCCAGCAGTTTTTCAGGGGAAGCTTTCTTT. Translation: CASSFSGEAFF.

The J gene is TRBJ2-1, the V gene TRBV6-1; 12 bases agree with TRBD1. The CDR3 runs to 16 residues. Trimming cost V 4 bases and J 8 bases; bases outside gene matches: 9. Per the germline V gene, CDR1 is MNHNS and CDR2 is SASEGT. The CDR3 DNA follows: TGTGCCAGCAGTGCCCGGGACAGGGGGCGTAGCGATGAGCAGTTCTTC. It yields the protein CASSARDRGRSDEQFF.

The chain has TRBV5-1 and TRBJ2-3; 8 bases are a match to TRBD2. This CDR3 comprises 17 residues. J lost 1 base, V lost 4 bases, and 11 bases had no gene match. The germline gives CDR1 SGHRS, CDR2 YFSETQ. The CDR3: CASSLSFSGVGTDTQYF. The CDR3 nucleotides are TGCGCCAGCAGCCTATCCTTTAGCGGGGTAGGCACAGATACGCAGTATTTT.

The chain employs TRBV6-5 and TRBJ1-5; 10 bases are a match to TRBD1. The CDR3 is 15 residues long. The junction had 4 bases not matched to a gene; V was cut back by 5 bases and J by 3 bases. Germline V gene lookup returns CDR1 MNHEY and CDR2 SVGAGI. The CDR3 region is CASSGTGDLNQPQHF. In nucleotides, the CDR3 is TGTGCCAGCAGTGGGACAGGGGACCTCAATCAGCCCCAGCATTTT.

This clone was found once. V is TRBV29-1 and J is TRBJ2-1, with 10 bases aligning to TRBD2. The CDR3 length is 14 residues. The V gene's germline CDR1 is SQVTM and CDR2 ANQGSEA. The junction had 9 bases not matched to a gene; V was cut back by 6 bases and J by 7 bases. The DNA for the CDR3 is TGCAGCGTGGTAGCGGGGGGTCTTAAGAATGAGCAGTTCTTC. Amino acid sequence: CSVVAGGLKNEQFF.

The chain is built from TRBV10-1 and TRBJ1-6, with 9 bases aligning to TRBD1. Germline-derived CDR1 and CDR2 are WNHNN and SYGVQD (reference sequence). V trimming: 4 bases; J trimming: 7 bases; junction bases outside the gene matches: 2. This CDR3 has 14 amino acids. CDR3 protein: CASSGGQGNSPLHF. DNA of the CDR3: TGCGCCAGCAGTGGCGGACAGGGGAATTCACCCCTCCACTTT.

This chain connects TRBV13 to TRBJ2-7; no firm D call. The V end was cut by 4 bases, the J end by 2 bases, with 12 bases between. The CDR3 is made up of 14 amino acids. CDR1 is PRHDT, CDR2 FYEKMQ, per germline (reference sequence). CDR3: CASSSRSFTYEQYF. As DNA, the CDR3 is TGTGCCAGCAGCTCGAGATCCTTCACCTACGAGCAGTACTTC.

The rearrangement joins TRBV7-9 to TRBJ2-2, with 9 nucleotides matching TRBD2. The CDR3 is 17 residues long. CDR1 and CDR2 from the germline V gene are SEHNR and FQNEAQ (reference sequence). Losses at the gene ends were 5 bases for V and 4 bases for J; bases not matched to a gene: 11. The DNA of the CDR3 is TGTGCCAGCAGCCCATCTGGCGGGGGGGCGAGCACCGGGGAGCTGTTTTTT. It codes for CASSPSGGGASTGELFF.

The chain joins TRBV7-2 to TRBJ2-7; D possibly corresponds to TRBD1 (6 bases). Germline CDR1 SGHTA, CDR2 FQGNSA. The CDR3 is 14 residues long. Trimming took 3 bases from V and 4 from J, leaving 13 bases between them. CDR3 sequence: CASSFEGDTYEQYF. The CDR3 bases are TGTGCCAGCAGCTTCGAGGGGGATACTTACGAGCAGTACTTC.

The V call is TRBV19, the J call TRBJ2-2; the D is unclear. Germline V gives CDR1 LNHDA, CDR2 SQIVND (reference sequence). The CDR3 is made up of 15 amino acids. V was clipped by 3 bases and J by 5 bases, with 13 bases between them. The CDR3 loop reads CASSISHMITGELFF. The CDR3 nucleotides are TGTGCCAGTAGTATTTCCCACATGATTACCGGGGAGCTGTTTTTT.

The V gene is TRBV2, the J gene TRBJ1-6, with TRBD1 as a possible D gene (5 bases). Deletions cut 9 bases from V and 6 bases from J, with 15 bases between. CDR3 length: 14 amino acids. The germline gives CDR1 SNHLY, CDR2 FYNNEI. In DNA, the CDR3 is TGTGCCAGTGATAAGGGGAACACTAATTCACCCCTCCACTTT. Protein: CASDKGNTNSPLHF.

V gene TRBV9 combines with J gene TRBJ2-1, with TRBD1 identical over 7 bases. The CDR3 loop spans 16 amino acids. Germline CDR1 is SGDLS and CDR2 is YYNGEE. With V trimmed by 3 bases and J by 0 bases, 6 bases remained unmatched. CDR3 loop: CASSEGAGGSYNEQFF. CDR3 DNA sequence: TGTGCCAGCAGCGAGGGGGCCGGTGGCTCCTACAATGAGCAGTTCTTC.

J is TRBJ2-5 and V is TRBV4-1, with D perhaps TRBD1 (5 bases). Germline lookup yields CDR1 MGHRA and CDR2 YSYEKL. V was pared by 3 bases and J by 2 bases, with 10 bases between. This CDR3 comprises 14 residues. The CDR3 region is CASSHEPGQETQYF. CDR3 DNA: TGCGCCAGCAGCCATGAGCCAGGGCAAGAGACCCAGTACTTC.

The V gene is TRBV7-2, the J gene TRBJ2-7; D is uncertain. The germline CDR1 and CDR2 sequences are SGHTA and FQGNSA. V lost 3 bases to trimming and J lost 3 bases, with 6 bases between them. This CDR3 is built from 12 residues. The CDR3 reads CASSFSSYEQYF. The DNA of the CDR3 is TGTGCCAGCAGCTTTTCGAGCTACGAGCAGTACTTC.

J is TRBJ2-1 and V is TRBV15; the D gene is possibly TRBD1 (6 bases). The V end lost 0 bases, the J end lost 7 bases, and 13 bases lay between the germline ends. The CDR3 spans 15 residues. From germline, CDR1 is LNHNV and CDR2 YYDKDF (reference sequence). CDR3 nucleotide sequence: TGTGCCACCAGCAGAGATTTAGAGGACAGAAATGAGCAGTTCTTC. It specifies CATSRDLEDRNEQFF.

This clone was picked up a small number of times. The V gene is TRBV19, the J gene TRBJ1-5, with D unresolved. The CDR3 sequence is 13 residues long. V was clipped by 1 base and J by 4 bases, with 5 bases between them. In germline, CDR1 is LNHDA, CDR2 SQIVND (reference sequence). The DNA for the CDR3 is TGTGCCAGTAGTATAGGTAAAAATCAGCCCCAGCATTTT. Protein product: CASSIGKNQPQHF.

CDR3 nucleotides: TGTGCCAGCAGACCTCTCAGGGTAGCGGACACCGGGGAGCTGTTTTTT. Protein product: CASRPLRVADTGELFF. The rearrangement uses TRBV28 and TRBJ2-2, with D possibly matching TRBD2 (6 bases). Germline V gene data show CDR1 as MDHEN and CDR2 as SYDVKM. Trimming left V 6 bases short and J 3 bases short, with 17 bases between. The CDR3 has 16 residues. Filled out from reference TRBV28 and TRBJ2-2, the complete variable domain reads DVKVTQSSRYLVKRTGEKVFLECVQDMDHENMFWYRQDPGLGLRLIYFSYDVKMKEKGDIPEGYSVSREKKERFSLILESASTNQTSMYLCASRPLRVADTGELFFGEGSRLTVL.

V usage is TRBV5-1 and J usage is TRBJ2-7; 8 bases agree with TRBD1. J gave up 0 bases and V 3 bases, and 14 bases lay outside the gene matches. Per the germline V gene, CDR1 is SGHRS and CDR2 is YFSETQ. The CDR3 runs 18 residues. CDR3 sequence reads: CASSWGTGRLYHSYEQYF. CDR3 sequence (DNA): TGCGCCAGCAGCTGGGGGACAGGTCGACTATACCACTCCTACGAGCAGTACTTC.

Worth noting for this clone: One end of the junction varies from germline; a read error may be responsible. The chain couples TRBV6-5 to TRBJ2-7; D gene ambiguous. The CDR3 length is 10 residues. Germline V lookup: CDR1 MNHEY, CDR2 SVGAGI. CDR3 coding DNA: TGTGCCAGCAGTTACTCTTGGGCCAACTTC. The encoded protein is CASSYSWANF.

The gene calls are TRBV11-2 and TRBJ2-6; weak D call: TRBD1 (6 bases). From germline, CDR1 is SGHAT and CDR2 FQNNGV. V dropped 1 base and J dropped 0 bases, with 13 bases sitting between them. The CDR3 consists of 18 residues. The CDR3 region is CASSLGRTATSGANVLTF. In DNA, the CDR3 is TGTGCCAGCAGCTTAGGAAGGACAGCGACCTCTGGGGCCAACGTCCTGACTTTC.